Listed here are 30 T cell receptor beta chains from one sample, sequenced in a study of T cells and Merkel cell carcinoma outcomes. The data were produced by immunoSEQ multiplex PCR, yet TCRdb's version contains in-frame clones alone and is incomplete. The table has about 6,000 clones, just under 75% seen once. Sequencing input: tumor tissue from Merkel cell carcinoma. These receptors all come from a human donor with Merkel cell carcinoma. Some clones in this sample may be carry-over from other donors' samples.

Comment on this clone: The junction differs from germline at one of its ends, possibly a read error. In the same sample, other DNA sequences code for this CDR3. The V call is TRBV7-9, the J call TRBJ2-5, with a weak D call TRBD2 (5 bases). The CDR3 spans 12 residues. Germline V gene lookup returns CDR1 SEHNR and CDR2 FQNEAQ (reference sequence). The chain's CDR3 is CASSRTWETQYF. The CDR3 DNA reads TGTGCCAGCAGCCGAACCTGGGAGACCCAATACTTC.

J is TRBJ2-5 and V is TRBV5-8; 12 bases map to TRBD2. Per germline, CDR1 SGHTS and CDR2 YDEGEE. V lost 0 bases and J lost 5; bases outside the gene matches: 17. This CDR3 spans 20 amino acids. This CDR3 reads CASSLESRGRLAGVLETQYF. DNA for the CDR3: TGTGCCAGCAGCTTGGAGTCGCGGGGGAGACTAGCGGGAGTCCTGGAGACCCAGTACTTC.

The rearrangement uses TRBV11-2 and TRBJ1-2; no definite D call. V lost 2 bases and J lost 0, with 4 bases in between. Germline V gene lookup returns CDR1 SGHAT and CDR2 FQNNGV. The CDR3 has 13 amino acids. CDR3 nucleotide sequence: TGTGCCAGCAGCTTAAAAGCTAACTATGGCTACACCTTC. It encodes CASSLKANYGYTF.

This chain uses TRBV27 with TRBJ2-3; 7 nucleotides line up with TRBD2. Germline V gene lookup returns CDR1 MNHEY and CDR2 SMNVEV (reference sequence). This CDR3 has 16 residues. With 5 bases clipped from V and 2 bases from J, the junction kept 10 bases outside the gene matches. DNA of the CDR3: TGTGCCAGCAGTAGCGCGGGAGAAGGGGACACAGATACGCAGTATTTT. Protein sequence: CASSSAGEGDTDTQYF.

This clone was detected only a few times. The rearrangement uses TRBV9 and TRBJ1-1; D perhaps matches TRBD1 (5 bases). This CDR3 is 13 amino acids long. Per germline, CDR1 SGDLS and CDR2 YYNGEE. Trimming pared 2 bases from V and 2 bases from J, leaving 7 bases between. CDR3 coding DNA: TGTGCCAGCAGCGTGACAGTAAACACTGAAGCTTTCTTT. As protein: CASSVTVNTEAFF.

A single count supports this clone. The chain recombines TRBV18 with TRBJ1-1; TRBD1 matches at 9 bases. The CDR3 loop spans 13 amino acids. The V and J ends lost 4 bases and 4 bases, in that order; junction bases with no gene match: 1. Germline V lookup: CDR1 KGHSH, CDR2 LQKENI. CDR3 residues: CASSQTGGTEAFF. The CDR3 region has the DNA TGTGCCAGCTCACAGACAGGGGGCACTGAAGCTTTCTTT.

Turning to this clone: Germline is not matched at one junction end, which may reflect a read error. The chain carries TRBV29-1 and TRBJ2-5; D not resolved. Germline loops: CDR1 SQVTM, CDR2 ANQGSEA. This CDR3 is 11 amino acids long. This CDR3 is CSVGATENQYF. CDR3 in DNA: TGCAGCGTGGGCGCTACAGAGAACCAGTACTTC.

V is TRBV18 and J is TRBJ2-7; 9 bases agree with TRBD1. Per the germline V gene, CDR1 is KGHSH and CDR2 is LQKENI. The CDR3 is 16 amino acids. The V and J ends lost 1 base and 5 bases, in that order; junction bases with no gene match: 9. CDR3 sequence: CASSPLQGASGDEQYF. Here the CDR3 DNA reads TGTGCCAGCTCACCACTACAGGGGGCGAGTGGAGACGAGCAGTACTTC.

Remarks on this clone: An end of the junction does not agree with germline; a read error may underlie this. The V call is TRBV19, the J call TRBJ1-5, with unresolved D. The V gene's germline CDR1 is LNHDA and CDR2 SQIVND (reference sequence). The CDR3 length is 14 residues. The CDR3 reads CASSPLGSNQPQHF. The CDR3 bases are TGTGCCAGTAGTCCCCTAGGTAGCAATCAGCCCCAACATTTT.

CDR3 loop: CASSLGGTNTGELFF. Written as DNA, the CDR3 is TGTGCCAGCAGTTTGGGGGGGACGAACACCGGGGAGCTGTTTTTT. The rearrangement uses TRBV28 and TRBJ2-2, with TRBD2 identical over 7 bases. Germline assignment: CDR1 MDHEN and CDR2 SYDVKM. J lost 0 bases, V lost 3 bases, and 1 base had no gene match. CDR3 length: 15 amino acids. Combining the CDR3 with reference TRBV28 and TRBJ2-2 gives the whole variable domain DVKVTQSSRYLVKRTGEKVFLECVQDMDHENMFWYRQDPGLGLRLIYFSYDVKMKEKGDIPEGYSVSREKKERFSLILESASTNQTSMYLCASSLGGTNTGELFFGEGSRLTVL.

The chain combines TRBV5-6 with TRBJ2-3; no firm D call. The V and J ends lost 2 bases and 2 bases respectively, with 6 bases between them. The CDR3 runs 13 residues. CDR1 is SGHDT and CDR2 is YYEEEE in the germline V gene. The CDR3 protein is CASSLAHTDTQYF. The CDR3 DNA reads as TGTGCCAGCAGCTTAGCCCACACAGATACGCAGTATTTT.

The chain recombines TRBV7-9 with TRBJ1-1; 7 bases align to TRBD1. The CDR3 spans 13 residues. The ends lost 5 bases at V and 3 bases at J; junction bases unmatched: 3. Germline V gene lookup returns CDR1 SEHNR and CDR2 FQNEAQ (reference sequence). The CDR3 sequence: CASSEGADTEAFF. The CDR3 DNA is TGTGCCAGCAGCGAGGGGGCAGACACTGAAGCTTTCTTT. The full variable domain, in which reference TRBV7-9 and TRBJ1-1 provide the parts outside the CDR3, is DTGVSQNPRHKITKRGQNVTFRCDPISEHNRLYWYRQTLGQGPEFLTYFQNEAQLEKSRLLSDRFSAERPKGSFSTLEIQRTEQGDSAMYLCASSEGADTEAFFGQGTRLTVV.

V gene TRBV5-1 combines with J gene TRBJ2-1, with a weak D call TRBD2 (5 bases). The CDR3 extends over 14 amino acids. Germline values: CDR1 SGHRS, CDR2 YFSETQ. With 6 bases removed from V and 10 bases from J, the gap between germline ends came to 20 bases. The CDR3 spells CASIDPPDTGEQFF. As DNA, the CDR3 is TGCGCCAGCATAGATCCGCCGGATACGGGGGAGCAGTTCTTC.

The chain combines TRBV5-1 with TRBJ2-2; D may be TRBD1 (6 bases). Between the trimmed V and J ends, which lost 4 bases and 8 bases, there was a span of 18 bases. Germline V gene data show CDR1 as SGHRS and CDR2 as YFSETQ. The CDR3 sequence is 15 residues long. This CDR3 reads CASSNQDWGRGELFF. For the CDR3, the DNA is TGCGCCAGCAGCAACCAGGACTGGGGGCGGGGGGAGCTGTTTTTT.

V and J are TRBV30 and TRBJ1-3; possible D gene TRBD1, 5 bases. The CDR3 sequence is 18 residues long. Germline CDR1 GTSNPN, CDR2 SVGIG (reference sequence). V shed 0 bases and J shed 0 bases, with 18 bases lying between them. The CDR3 DNA sequence: TGTGCCTGGAGTGTGACAGAGGTGGCACGGCGCTCTGGAAACACCATATATTTT. This sequence encodes CAWSVTEVARRSGNTIYF.

The chain is built from TRBV19 and TRBJ2-1; 8 nucleotides align to TRBD2. Trimming took 3 bases from V and 7 from J; bases not matched to a gene: 2. Germline CDR1 LNHDA, CDR2 SQIVND (reference sequence). This CDR3 is built from 13 residues. The DNA of the CDR3 is TGTGCCAGTAGTATGACTAGCGCGAATGAGCAGTTCTTC. Translated, it gives CASSMTSANEQFF.

The chain carries TRBV18 and TRBJ2-1; D gene unclear. Germline lookup yields CDR1 KGHSH and CDR2 LQKENI. The CDR3 loop spans 14 amino acids. The V end lost 1 base, the J end lost 3 bases, and 7 bases lay between the germline ends. DNA of the CDR3: TGTGCCAGCTCACCACGCGAGTTCTACAATGAGCAGTTCTTC. Encoded protein: CASSPREFYNEQFF.

This chain links TRBV28 with TRBJ1-2; D is unresolved. In germline, CDR1 is MDHEN, CDR2 SYDVKM. This CDR3 has 11 residues. The V end was cut by 10 bases, the J end by 4 bases, with 10 bases between. Written as DNA, the CDR3 is TGTGCCACCCATGCCCCCTATGGCTACACCTTC. Translation: CATHAPYGYTF.

This rearrangement joins TRBV10-1 to TRBJ2-1; D gene ambiguous. V lost 4 bases to trimming and J lost 3 bases, with 16 bases between them. This CDR3 contains 16 residues. Germline values: CDR1 WNHNN, CDR2 SYGVQD (reference sequence). In nucleotides, the CDR3 is TGCGCCAGCAGTGGTACCGCGGTGCCCTACTACAATGAGCAGTTCTTC. Amino acids: CASSGTAVPYYNEQFF.

The chain joins TRBV15 to TRBJ2-7, with unresolved D. Germline CDR1 is LNHNV and CDR2 is YYDKDF (reference sequence). V was shortened by 2 bases and J by 3 bases, with 5 bases between the two germline ends. This CDR3 spans 12 amino acids. The DNA of the CDR3 is TGTGCCACCAGCAGATCCCGCTACGAGCAGTACTTC. Amino acids: CATSRSRYEQYF.

The gene calls are TRBV27 and TRBJ2-7; D possibly corresponds to TRBD1 (5 bases). CDR3 length equals 14 residues. Germline V CDR1 and CDR2: MNHEY, SMNVEV (reference sequence). The ends were cut back, 8 bases at V and 0 bases at J, with 14 bases in the middle. The CDR3 reads CASHNQGSSYEQYF. The CDR3 coding sequence is TGTGCCAGCCATAATCAGGGCAGCTCCTACGAGCAGTACTTC.

This clone was seen just once. The CDR3 loop is CASRAWTSGTDTQYF. The CDR3 coding sequence is TGTGCCAGCAGGGCCTGGACTAGCGGCACAGATACGCAGTATTTT. This chain uses TRBV6-1 with TRBJ2-3; 9 positions agree with TRBD2. V lost 6 bases, J lost 1 base, and 5 bases stayed unmatched. The CDR3 is made up of 15 amino acids. From germline, CDR1 is MNHNS and CDR2 SASEGT.

The chain recombines TRBV27 with TRBJ1-1; the D is unclear. Germline lookup yields CDR1 MNHEY and CDR2 SMNVEV (reference sequence). The CDR3 spans 14 residues. V was pared by 6 bases and J by 1 base, with 12 bases between. The CDR3 region has the DNA TGTGCCAGCAGATACTTAGACGGGAACACTGAAGCTTTCTTT. This translates into CASRYLDGNTEAFF.

J is TRBJ2-5 and V is TRBV7-7, with D uncertain. The V end lost 5 bases, the J end lost 2 bases, and 9 bases lay between the germline ends. The germline V gene has CDR1 SSHAT and CDR2 FNYEAQ (reference sequence). The CDR3 runs to 13 residues. CDR3 DNA: TGTGCCAGCAGCCTCGCCCGGCAAGAGACCCAGTACTTC. Translating it yields CASSLARQETQYF.

The rearrangement uses TRBV9 and TRBJ1-1, with unresolved D. Germline CDR1 reads SGDLS; CDR2 reads YYNGEE. This CDR3 has 14 residues. V lost 0 bases and J 4 bases, leaving 10 bases between the germline ends. The CDR3 bases are TGTGCCAGCAGCGTAGCTCCGGTAGGCACTGAAGCTTTCTTT. This gives the protein CASSVAPVGTEAFF.

This clone came up once. The rearrangement joins TRBV18 to TRBJ2-7; 9 nucleotides align to TRBD2. V lost 6 bases, J lost 0 bases, and 6 bases stayed unmatched. The germline V gene has CDR1 KGHSH and CDR2 LQKENI. The CDR3 contains 15 residues. The CDR3 reads CASSERLADSYEQYF. DNA of the CDR3: TGTGCCAGCTCTGAAAGACTAGCGGACTCCTACGAGCAGTACTTC.

This clone was seen more than once but under ten times. The chain's CDR3 is CASSLLGPYEQYF. The CDR3 DNA reads TGTGCCAGCAGCTTACTAGGGCCTTACGAGCAGTACTTC. The chain couples TRBV7-9 to TRBJ2-7, with D unclear. Trimming stripped 2 bases from V and 4 bases from J, with 9 bases between. CDR1 is SEHNR, CDR2 FQNEAQ, per germline (reference sequence). The CDR3 runs 13 residues.

This chain joins TRBV28 and TRBJ2-7; 8 nucleotides line up with TRBD2. J was trimmed by 5 bases and V by 6 bases; bases with no gene match: 12. Looked up from germline, CDR1 is MDHEN and CDR2 is SYDVKM. The CDR3 is 15 residues long. This CDR3 is CASSDPRSTSDEQYF. CDR3 DNA: TGTGCCAGCAGCGACCCTAGATCGACTAGCGACGAGCAGTACTTC.

The chain employs TRBV7-9 and TRBJ2-7; 10 positions agree with TRBD2. The CDR3 loop spans 14 amino acids. V lost 4 bases, J lost 3 bases, and 3 bases stayed unmatched. Germline values: CDR1 SEHNR, CDR2 FQNEAQ (reference sequence). DNA for the CDR3: TGTGCCAGCAGCTCCTCTAGCGGGGGCTACGAGCAGTACTTC. The encoded protein is CASSSSSGGYEQYF.

This clone was recorded a few times. V and J are TRBV9 and TRBJ2-1; D is possibly TRBD2 (5 bases). Trimming cost V 4 bases and J 8 bases, with 13 bases left between them. Germline-derived CDR1 and CDR2 are SGDLS and YYNGEE. The CDR3 contains 13 residues. CDR3 amino acids: CASSIVVGDEQFF. The CDR3 DNA is TGTGCCAGCAGCATTGTGGTCGGGGATGAGCAGTTCTTC.